Listed here is a single T cell receptor (beta chain). Source study methods: Cell counts per sample came from amplifying reference gene primers. TCRdb's copy holds only in-frame clones and misses some; the assay was immunoSEQ multiplex PCR. The DNA was the basis for D and trimming; V, J and clone size are from that table. The data contain around 170,000 clones, 78% of them singletons. The entry originates in a study of blood T cell repertoires in COVID-19. In the study overall: From T cells, B-cell-depleted T cells, or PBMCs came the material, which was cDNA or gDNA.

This CDR3 has 17 amino acids. The V and J ends lost 0 bases and 0 bases respectively, with 14 bases between them. The germline gives CDR1 MGHRA, CDR2 YSYEKL. The genes are TRBV4-1 and TRBJ1-2; TRBD1 might be the D (5 bases). The receptor was derived from an elderly woman with acute or convalescent COVID-19. The sequenced material came from peripheral blood. In nucleotides, the CDR3 is TGCGCCAGCAGCCAAGAACATATCGGGACTTCTAACTATGGCTACACCTTC. This translates into CASSQEHIGTSNYGYTF.